A selection of T cell receptor beta chains follows, all from one sample in a study of T cells in Graves' hyperthyroidism and ophthalmopathy. TCRdb analysed the multiplex PCR reads with MiXCR anew, one entry per CDR3 protein. The sample carries roughly 350,000 distinct CDR3 sequences, about 15% recorded once. The sample consisted of blood. The source is a woman aged 25 to 39 with Graves' hyperthyroidism. Each CDR3 is given without its conserved first and last residue. Fields, in order: D gene, V gene, J gene, CDR3 protein. A D gene is named only where the DNA matches it firmly.

NA	TRBV27	TRBJ2-1	ASSRGWSSYNEQF
NA	TRBV5-4	TRBJ1-2	ASSLGGTYGYT
NA	TRBV6-1	TRBJ2-1	ASSGLEDNEQF
TRBD1	TRBV5-6	TRBJ2-5	ASSLTGGTETQY
TRBD1	TRBV2	TRBJ2-5	ATAGRDSQETQY
NA	TRBV6-1	TRBJ2-1	ASSGPISGYNEQF
TRBD1	TRBV12-3/TRBV12-4	TRBJ2-7	ASSRTGGSYEQY
NA	TRBV20-1	TRBJ1-1	SARPSGRTMNTEAF
NA	TRBV20-1	TRBJ2-3	SASRDSRDKGTQY
TRBD1	TRBV30	TRBJ1-4	AWSGGGTNEKLF
NA	TRBV25-1	TRBJ1-2	ASSVRGLGGGYT
TRBD1	TRBV7-6	TRBJ1-5	ASSLFPGTGDHSNQPQH
NA	TRBV24-1	TRBJ2-1	ATSDSGKGTDNEQF
NA	TRBV30	TRBJ2-1	AWSGADEQF
NA	TRBV12-3/TRBV12-4	TRBJ1-2	ASTLGGAGGGGYT
TRBD2	TRBV7-8	TRBJ2-5	ASSLRAGGPRETQY
NA	TRBV29-1	TRBJ1-4	SASGMGEKLF
NA	TRBV20-1	TRBJ1-4	SARDLGEKLF
NA	TRBV28	TRBJ1-5	ASTIAWEPQH
NA	TRBV6-1	TRBJ2-7	ASSQRQGLYEQY
NA	TRBV7-2	TRBJ2-6	ASSLNAGANVLT